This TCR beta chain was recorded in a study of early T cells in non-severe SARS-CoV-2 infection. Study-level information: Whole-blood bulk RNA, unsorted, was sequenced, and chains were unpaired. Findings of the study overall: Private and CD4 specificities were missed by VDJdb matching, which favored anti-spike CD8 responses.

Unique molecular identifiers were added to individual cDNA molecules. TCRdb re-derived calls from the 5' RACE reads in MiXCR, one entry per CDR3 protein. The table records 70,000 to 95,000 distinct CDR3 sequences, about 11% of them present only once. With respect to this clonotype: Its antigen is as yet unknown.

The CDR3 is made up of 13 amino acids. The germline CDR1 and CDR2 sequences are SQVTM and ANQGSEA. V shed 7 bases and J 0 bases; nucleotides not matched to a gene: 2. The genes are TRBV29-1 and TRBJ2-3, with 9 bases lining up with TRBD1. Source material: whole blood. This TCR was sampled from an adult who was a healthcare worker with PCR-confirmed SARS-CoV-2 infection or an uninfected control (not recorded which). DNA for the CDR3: TGCAGCGGGGGGACAGGGAGCACAGATACGCAGTATTTT. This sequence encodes CSGGTGSTDTQYF.